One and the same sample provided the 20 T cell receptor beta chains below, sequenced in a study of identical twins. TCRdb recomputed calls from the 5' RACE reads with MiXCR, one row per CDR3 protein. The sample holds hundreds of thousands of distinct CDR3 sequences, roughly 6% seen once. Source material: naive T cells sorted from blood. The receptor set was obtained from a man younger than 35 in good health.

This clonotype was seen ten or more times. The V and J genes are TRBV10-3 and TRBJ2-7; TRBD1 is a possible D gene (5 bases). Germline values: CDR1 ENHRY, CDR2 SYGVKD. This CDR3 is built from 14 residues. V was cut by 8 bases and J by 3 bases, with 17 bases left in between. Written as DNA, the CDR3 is TGTGCCATCGCGGACACCAGGTCCTACTACGAGCAGTACTTC. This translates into CAIADTRSYYEQYF.

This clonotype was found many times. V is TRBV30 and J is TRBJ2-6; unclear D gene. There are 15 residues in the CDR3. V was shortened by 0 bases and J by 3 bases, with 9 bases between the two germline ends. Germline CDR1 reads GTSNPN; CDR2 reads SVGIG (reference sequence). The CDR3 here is CAWSVSRGGANVLTF. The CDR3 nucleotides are TGTGCCTGGAGTGTGTCTAGAGGTGGGGCCAACGTCCTGACTTTC.

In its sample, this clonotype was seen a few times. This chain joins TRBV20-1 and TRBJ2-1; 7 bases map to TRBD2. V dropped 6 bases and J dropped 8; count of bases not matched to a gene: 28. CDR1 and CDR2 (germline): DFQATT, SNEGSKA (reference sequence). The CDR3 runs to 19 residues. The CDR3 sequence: CSARERGGRLAGKMDEQFF. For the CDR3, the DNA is TGCAGTGCCCGGGAGAGGGGAGGTAGACTAGCAGGCAAAATGGATGAGCAGTTCTTC.

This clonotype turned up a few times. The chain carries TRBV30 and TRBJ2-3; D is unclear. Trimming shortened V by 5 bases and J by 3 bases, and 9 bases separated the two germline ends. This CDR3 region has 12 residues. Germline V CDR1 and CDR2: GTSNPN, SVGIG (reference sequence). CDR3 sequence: CAWDRFTDTQYF. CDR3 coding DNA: TGTGCCTGGGATAGGTTTACAGATACGCAGTATTTT.

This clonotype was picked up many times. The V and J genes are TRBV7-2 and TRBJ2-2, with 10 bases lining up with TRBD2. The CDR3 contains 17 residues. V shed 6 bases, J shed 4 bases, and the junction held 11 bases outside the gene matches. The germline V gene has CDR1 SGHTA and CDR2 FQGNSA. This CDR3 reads CASSLGPGLAPTGELFF. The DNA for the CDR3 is TGTGCCAGCAGTTTGGGCCCGGGACTAGCGCCCACCGGGGAGCTGTTTTTT.

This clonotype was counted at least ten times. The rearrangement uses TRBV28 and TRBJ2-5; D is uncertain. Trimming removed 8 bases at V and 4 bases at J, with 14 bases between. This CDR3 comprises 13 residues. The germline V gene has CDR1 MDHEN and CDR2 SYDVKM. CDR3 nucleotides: TGTGCCAGCTGCGTACCATCGCGAGAGACCCAGTACTTC. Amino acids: CASCVPSRETQYF.

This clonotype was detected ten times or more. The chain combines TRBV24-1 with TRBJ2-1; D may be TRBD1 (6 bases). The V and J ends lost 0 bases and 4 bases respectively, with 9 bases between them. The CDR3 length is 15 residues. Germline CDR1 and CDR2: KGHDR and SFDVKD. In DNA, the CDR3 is TGTGCCACCAGTGATTTGGGGACAACTTACAATGAGCAGTTCTTC. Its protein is CATSDLGTTYNEQFF.

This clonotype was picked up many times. The CDR3 is CASTHMGSNNEQFF. CDR3 nucleotide sequence: TGTGCCAGCACCCATATGGGGTCTAACAATGAGCAGTTCTTC. This sequence joins TRBV27 and TRBJ2-1; D call uncertain. Germline-derived CDR1 and CDR2 are MNHEY and SMNVEV (reference sequence). This CDR3 contains 14 residues. Deletions cut 7 bases from V and 5 bases from J, with 15 bases between.

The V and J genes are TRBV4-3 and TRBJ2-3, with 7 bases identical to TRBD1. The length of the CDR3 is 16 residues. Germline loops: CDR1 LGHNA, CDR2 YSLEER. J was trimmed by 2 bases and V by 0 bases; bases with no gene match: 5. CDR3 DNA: TGCGCCAGCAGCCAAGACGGAACAGGGGACACAGATACGCAGTATTTT. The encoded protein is CASSQDGTGDTDTQYF.

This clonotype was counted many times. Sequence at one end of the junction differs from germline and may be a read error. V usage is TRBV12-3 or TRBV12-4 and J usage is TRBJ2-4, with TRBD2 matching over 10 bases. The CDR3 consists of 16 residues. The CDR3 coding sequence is TGTGCCAGCAGTTCGTTCCCCGGGACGGGAGGACTAGCGGTGGACTTC. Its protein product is CASSSFPGTGGLAVDF.

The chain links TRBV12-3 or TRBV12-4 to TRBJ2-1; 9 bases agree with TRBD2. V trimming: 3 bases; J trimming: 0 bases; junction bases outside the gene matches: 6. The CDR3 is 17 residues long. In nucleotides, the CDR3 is TGTGCCAGCAGTTTCCCTACTAGCGGGCGCTCCTACAATGAGCAGTTCTTC. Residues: CASSFPTSGRSYNEQFF.

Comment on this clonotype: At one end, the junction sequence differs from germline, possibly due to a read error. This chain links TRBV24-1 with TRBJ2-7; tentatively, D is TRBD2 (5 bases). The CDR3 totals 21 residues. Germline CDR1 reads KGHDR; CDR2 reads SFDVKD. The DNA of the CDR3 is TGTGCCACCAGTGATTTGCGAATCTGGGTGTATGGGGTGGGGAGCTCCTACGAGCTGTACTTC. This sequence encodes CATSDLRIWVYGVGSSYELYF.

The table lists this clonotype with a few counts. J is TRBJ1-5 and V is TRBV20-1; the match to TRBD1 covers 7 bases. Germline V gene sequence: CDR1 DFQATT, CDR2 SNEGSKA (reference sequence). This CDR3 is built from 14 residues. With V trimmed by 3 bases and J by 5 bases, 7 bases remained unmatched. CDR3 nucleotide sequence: TGCAGTGCTAGGGCTCAGGGGGTAGATCAGCCCCAGCATTTT. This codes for CSARAQGVDQPQHF.

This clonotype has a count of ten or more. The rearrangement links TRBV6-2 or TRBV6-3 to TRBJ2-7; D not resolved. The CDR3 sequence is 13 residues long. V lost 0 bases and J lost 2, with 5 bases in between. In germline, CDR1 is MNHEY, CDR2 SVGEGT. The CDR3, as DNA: TGTGCCAGCAGTTACTCGTTACCCTACGAGCAGTACTTC. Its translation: CASSYSLPYEQYF.

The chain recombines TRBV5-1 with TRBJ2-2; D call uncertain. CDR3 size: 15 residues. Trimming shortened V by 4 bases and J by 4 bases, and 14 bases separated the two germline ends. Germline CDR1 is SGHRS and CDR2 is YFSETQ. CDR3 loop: CASSLDLVGTGELFF. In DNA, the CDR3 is TGCGCCAGCAGCCTGGACCTTGTGGGCACCGGGGAGCTGTTTTTT.

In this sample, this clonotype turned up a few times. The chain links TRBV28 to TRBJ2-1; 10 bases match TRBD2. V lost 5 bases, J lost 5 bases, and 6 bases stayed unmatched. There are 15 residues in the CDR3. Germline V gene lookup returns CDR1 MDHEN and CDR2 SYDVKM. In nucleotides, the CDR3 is TGTGCCAGCAGTCAGGGGACTAGCGTCGACAATGAGCAGTTCTTC. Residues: CASSQGTSVDNEQFF.

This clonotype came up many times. In DNA, the CDR3 is TGTGCCATCAGTGAGTCCGCCAGGCAGAGTAACACTGAAGCTTTCTTT. Translating gives CAISESARQSNTEAFF. The rearrangement links TRBV10-3 to TRBJ1-1; D is unclear. In germline, CDR1 is ENHRY, CDR2 SYGVKD. This CDR3 has 16 amino acids. V was cut by 0 bases and J by 2 bases, with 13 bases left in between.

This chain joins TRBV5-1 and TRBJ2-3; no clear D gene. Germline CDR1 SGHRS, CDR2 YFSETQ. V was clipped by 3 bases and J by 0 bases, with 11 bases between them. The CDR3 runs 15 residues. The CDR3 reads CASSSSYTSTDTQYF. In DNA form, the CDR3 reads TGCGCCAGCAGCTCCAGTTACACTAGCACAGATACGCAGTATTTT.

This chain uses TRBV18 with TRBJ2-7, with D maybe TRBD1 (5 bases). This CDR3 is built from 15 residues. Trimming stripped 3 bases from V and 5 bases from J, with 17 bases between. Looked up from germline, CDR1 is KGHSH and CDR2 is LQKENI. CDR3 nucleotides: TGTGCCAGCTCACCGACAGTGGTTATCGGCCACGAGCAGTACTTC. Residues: CASSPTVVIGHEQYF.

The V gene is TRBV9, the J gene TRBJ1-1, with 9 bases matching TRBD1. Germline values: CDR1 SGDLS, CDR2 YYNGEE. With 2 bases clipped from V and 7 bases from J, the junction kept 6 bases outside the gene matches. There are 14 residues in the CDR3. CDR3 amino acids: CASSVTGGGFEAFF. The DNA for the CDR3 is TGTGCCAGCAGCGTTACAGGGGGCGGATTTGAAGCTTTCTTT.